This TCR beta chain was captured by sequencing in a study of T cells in Graves' hyperthyroidism and ophthalmopathy. The germline V and J ends were trimmed by 3 bases and 0 bases, with 8 bases remaining between them. Germline V lookup: CDR1 MNHNS, CDR2 SASEGT. The CDR3 has 15 amino acids. Stable Graves' hyperthyroidism denoted no ophthalmopathy progression over 18 months. The PBMCs had their origin in around 9.1 ml of fresh peripheral blood. From RNA transcripts, TCR beta CDR3 regions were amplified. First-round RT-PCR targeting the TCR CDR3 was performed with the HTBI primer set. TCRdb analysed the multiplex PCR reads with MiXCR anew, one entry per CDR3 protein. Of a few hundred thousand distinct CDR3 sequences listed, 25% are singletons. Whole-study results and caveats: Ophthalmopathy was distinguished from stable hyperthyroidism by 13 V-J signatures. Most expanded thyroid clonotypes above 0.001 also appeared in blood.

For this clonotype: Antigen unknown.

The chain employs TRBV6-1 and TRBJ2-2; D is perhaps TRBD1 (6 bases). Sequencing used blood. This clonotype was obtained from a man in his forties or fifties with Graves' hyperthyroidism. CDR3 sequence: CASSEAGANTGELFF. DNA for the CDR3: TGTGCCAGCAGTGAGGCAGGGGCGAACACCGGGGAGCTGTTTTTT.